Below are 5 T cell receptor beta chains sequenced from a single sample in a study of blood T cell repertoires in COVID-19. TCRdb keeps only in-frame clones here, not all; method: immunoSEQ multiplex PCR. The table shows 52,000 or so clones, with 80% to 90% occurring only once. Sequenced: peripheral blood. The receptors were sampled from an elderly man with acute or convalescent COVID-19.

This clone was counted between two and nine times. The chain links TRBV6-1 to TRBJ2-3; tentatively, D is TRBD1 (6 bases). CDR3 length: 15 residues. Trimming pared 2 bases from V and 2 bases from J, leaving 11 bases between. CDR1 and CDR2 from the germline V gene are MNHNS and SASEGT. This CDR3 reads CASSEMDRPTDTQYF. The CDR3 DNA reads TGTGCCAGCAGTGAAATGGACAGACCCACAGATACGCAGTATTTT.

This chain links TRBV5-1 with TRBJ2-3, with TRBD2 identical over 10 bases. CDR3 length: 16 residues. CDR1 and CDR2 from the germline V gene are SGHRS and YFSETQ. V lost 4 bases, J lost 1 base, and 6 bases stayed unmatched. CDR3 loop: CASSHQRGGGTDTQYF. DNA for the CDR3: TGCGCCAGCAGCCACCAGCGGGGGGGCGGCACAGATACGCAGTATTTT.

The V call is TRBV30, the J call TRBJ2-1, with 10 bases fitting TRBD2. Germline assignment: CDR1 GTSNPN and CDR2 SVGIG (reference sequence). The V gene end was trimmed by 5 bases and the J gene end by 9 bases; junction bases not matched to a gene: 7. CDR3 size: 13 residues. CDR3 in amino acids: CAWDSGGAREQFF. The CDR3 DNA reads TGTGCCTGGGACAGCGGGGGGGCGCGTGAGCAGTTCTTC.

The chain combines TRBV9 with TRBJ1-2; no clear D gene. V lost 0 bases to trimming and J lost 1 base, with 7 bases between them. Germline values: CDR1 SGDLS, CDR2 YYNGEE. This CDR3 spans 14 amino acids. CDR3 sequence: CASSVDQFNYGYTF. The CDR3 bases are TGTGCCAGCAGCGTAGATCAGTTTAACTATGGCTACACCTTC.

The J gene is TRBJ1-5, the V gene TRBV7-9, with 10 bases lining up with TRBD1. Trimming at V came to 5 bases and at J to 2 bases, leaving 12 bases not matched to a gene. The germline CDR1 and CDR2 sequences are SEHNR and FQNEAQ (reference sequence). The CDR3 spans 18 residues. CDR3 coding DNA: TGTGCCAGCAGCCCCAGCGGGGCCGGGACAGGGGGCAATCAGCCCCAGCATTTT. It codes for CASSPSGAGTGGNQPQHF.